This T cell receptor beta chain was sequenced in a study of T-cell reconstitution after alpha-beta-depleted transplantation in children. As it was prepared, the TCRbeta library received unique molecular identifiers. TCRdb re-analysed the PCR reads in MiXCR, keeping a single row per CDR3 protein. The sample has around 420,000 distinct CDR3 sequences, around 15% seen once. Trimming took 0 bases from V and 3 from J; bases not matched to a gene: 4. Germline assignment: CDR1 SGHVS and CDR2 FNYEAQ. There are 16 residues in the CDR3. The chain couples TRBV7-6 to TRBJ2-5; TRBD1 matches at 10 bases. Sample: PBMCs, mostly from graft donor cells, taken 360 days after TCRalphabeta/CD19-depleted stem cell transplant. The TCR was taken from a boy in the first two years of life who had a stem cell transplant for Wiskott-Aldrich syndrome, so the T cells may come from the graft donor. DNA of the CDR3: TGTGCCAGCAGCTTAGCGCGGACAGGGGGTAAAGAGACCCAGTACTTC. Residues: CASSLARTGGKETQYF.